The present TCR beta chain was sequenced within a study of Ad26.COV2.S vaccination and SARS-CoV-2 variants. Background on the study: By the intramuscular route, Ad26.COV2.S was given once, or twice 56 days apart. General study findings and limits: Those who received the vaccine showed greater spike-specific TCR breadth than those given placebo. Estimates derived from TCR breadth and depth analyses may have underestimated total T cell responses.

Comment on this clone: The antigen is undetermined.

Sequencing used immunoSEQ multiplex PCR; TCRdb keeps in-frame clones, though not all of them. The sample shows 450,000 to 550,000 clones, about 88% of them seen only once. The treatment: about 20 received Ad26.COV2.S at low or high dose, single or two shots; about 5 received placebo; per-sample allocation not given. The samples date from day 63 after the first vaccine or placebo injection. A Boston adult aged 18-55 years was the donor. The V and J ends lost 1 base and 2 bases respectively, with 4 bases between them. Germline V gives CDR1 SGHRS, CDR2 YFSETQ. This CDR3 region has 14 residues. This chain connects TRBV5-1 to TRBJ2-6; D remains unclear. The TCR sequence derives from a person aged 18-65 years who received the Ad26.COV2.S COVID-19 vaccine or a placebo. The input for sequencing was peripheral blood, taken in a trial of Ad26.COV2.S vaccine versus placebo. CDR3 sequence reads: CASSLFAGANVLTF. The DNA of the CDR3 is TGCGCCAGCAGCTTGTTTGCTGGGGCCAACGTCCTGACTTTC.